These 19 T cell receptor beta chains share one sample of origin, sequenced in a study of technical replicates of blood from a few donors. The method was immunoSEQ multiplex PCR; TCRdb's version includes in-frame clones alone and lacks a portion of them. The sample contains around 13,000 clones, less than 90% of which appear only once. The specimen was PBMCs. Source of these receptors: a human donor in good health.

The chain uses TRBV7-2 and TRBJ2-6; no firm D call. CDR3 length equals 16 residues. With 7 bases removed from V and 1 base from J, the gap between germline ends came to 14 bases. Germline V gene lookup returns CDR1 SGHTA and CDR2 FQGNSA. Written as DNA, the CDR3 is TGTGCCAGCACCCGAATGTTCGGGTCTGGGGCCAACGTCCTGACTTTC. Translating gives CASTRMFGSGANVLTF.

The chain uses TRBV19 and TRBJ2-2; D unclear. In germline, CDR1 is LNHDA, CDR2 SQIVND (reference sequence). The ends were cut back, 6 bases at V and 5 bases at J, with 4 bases in the middle. This CDR3 comprises 11 residues. CDR3 nucleotides: TGTGCCAGTAGCCAGACCGGGGAGCTGTTTTTT. Amino acids: CASSQTGELFF.

A few counts support this clone. The chain uses TRBV4-1 and TRBJ1-1; no reliable D call. CDR1 and CDR2 from the germline V gene are MGHRA and YSYEKL. The CDR3 has 19 amino acids. V was cut by 1 base and J by 4 bases, with 25 bases left in between. The CDR3 is CASSQALSPGPLRGTEAFF. CDR3 in DNA: TGCGCCAGCAGCCAAGCCTTATCCCCCGGGCCCCTGCGGGGCACTGAAGCTTTCTTT.

The V gene is TRBV5-4, the J gene TRBJ2-7; TRBD2 aligns across 12 bases. Germline CDR1 reads SGHNT; CDR2 reads YYREEE (reference sequence). After removal of 4 bases from V and 2 bases from J, the junction contained 10 bases not matched to a gene. The CDR3 extends over 17 amino acids. This CDR3 is CASSRWPSGRATYEQYF. CDR3 sequence (DNA): TGTGCCAGCAGCAGGTGGCCTAGCGGGAGGGCCACCTACGAGCAGTACTTC.

V usage is TRBV7-9 and J usage is TRBJ2-5, with D uncertain. Germline V CDR1 and CDR2: SEHNR, FQNEAQ (reference sequence). Trimming stripped 3 bases from V and 1 base from J, with 9 bases between. The CDR3 is 14 residues long. As DNA, the CDR3 is TGTGCCAGCAGCTTTAATGTTATCCAAGAGACCCAGTACTTC. Protein: CASSFNVIQETQYF.

The chain joins TRBV5-1 to TRBJ2-7; TRBD2 aligns across 10 bases. V lost 0 bases to trimming and J lost 3 bases; unmatched junction nucleotides: 9. Germline CDR1 reads SGHRS; CDR2 reads YFSETQ. The CDR3 is 17 residues long. The CDR3 reads CASSLARASGSYYEQYF. CDR3 nucleotide sequence: TGCGCCAGCAGCTTGGCTAGGGCTAGCGGGAGTTACTACGAGCAGTACTTC.

This clone appeared once. The chain links TRBV6-1 to TRBJ2-1; D not resolved. V was clipped by 3 bases and J by 9 bases, with 9 bases between them. The CDR3 loop spans 12 amino acids. Germline V gene data show CDR1 as MNHNS and CDR2 as SASEGT. CDR3 amino acids: CASSEMRGEQFF. DNA for the CDR3: TGTGCCAGCAGTGAGATGAGAGGTGAGCAGTTCTTC.

The chain couples TRBV7-6 to TRBJ2-2, with 9 bases matching TRBD2. V gave up 5 bases and J gave up 3 bases; unmatched junction bases: 13. The CDR3 totals 18 residues. Germline CDR1 and CDR2: SGHVS and FNYEAQ. In DNA form, the CDR3 reads TGTGCCAGCAGCGAAACTCCAGCGGGAGGTAGTTACACCGGGGAGCTGTTTTTT. This sequence encodes CASSETPAGGSYTGELFF.

This clone occurred once. The rearrangement links TRBV19 to TRBJ2-3; D gene unclear. CDR3 length equals 14 residues. The V end was cut by 5 bases, the J end by 2 bases, with 11 bases between. The germline gives CDR1 LNHDA, CDR2 SQIVND (reference sequence). The CDR3 DNA follows: TGTGCCAGTAGTTATGGCGGATACACAGATACGCAGTATTTT. It is translated as CASSYGGYTDTQYF.

The V call is TRBV6-1, the J call TRBJ2-2, with 8 bases lining up with TRBD2. Germline loops: CDR1 MNHNS, CDR2 SASEGT. This CDR3 is 14 amino acids long. Trimming at V came to 6 bases and at J to 1 base, leaving 1 base not matched to a gene. Here the CDR3 DNA reads TGTGCCAGCAGGGGACTAGTGAACACCGGGGAGCTGTTTTTT. This translates into CASRGLVNTGELFF.

This clone was picked up one time. The genes are TRBV7-9 and TRBJ1-4, with 8 bases matching TRBD1. This CDR3 spans 15 amino acids. Trimming cost V 3 bases and J 4 bases; bases outside gene matches: 4. Per the germline V gene, CDR1 is SEHNR and CDR2 is FQNEAQ (reference sequence). CDR3 region: CASSFSTGVNEKLFF. The CDR3 DNA is TGTGCCAGCAGCTTTTCGACAGGGGTTAATGAAAAACTGTTTTTT.

Concerning this clone itself: Mismatch with germline at one junction end may stem from a read error. V and J are TRBV25-1 and TRBJ2-7; D possibly corresponds to TRBD1 (6 bases). Per germline, CDR1 MGHDK and CDR2 SYGVNS. CDR3 size: 14 residues. CDR3 sequence: CAGSEAGAIYEQYF. The CDR3 nucleotides are TGTGCCGGCAGTGAGGCAGGGGCGATCTACGAGCAGTACTTC.

This clone was detected only once. The J gene is TRBJ2-1, the V gene TRBV30; 8 bases fit TRBD2. This CDR3 is built from 13 residues. Germline V gives CDR1 GTSNPN, CDR2 SVGIG (reference sequence). The V and J ends lost 4 bases and 4 bases, in that order; junction bases with no gene match: 3. The CDR3 spells CAWTAGGYNEQFF. The CDR3 coding sequence is TGTGCCTGGACGGCGGGAGGTTACAATGAGCAGTTCTTC.

The chain uses TRBV7-9 and TRBJ2-1, with TRBD1 matching over 8 bases. The CDR3 runs to 13 residues. The ends lost 5 bases at V and 8 bases at J; junction bases unmatched: 5. Germline CDR1 is SEHNR and CDR2 is FQNEAQ (reference sequence). CDR3 in DNA: TGTGCCAGCAGCCGGACAGGGACGGATGAGCAGTTCTTC. Translation gives CASSRTGTDEQFF.

This clone was observed a single time. The gene calls are TRBV7-8 and TRBJ2-7; 11 nucleotides agree with TRBD2. J gave up 0 bases and V 5 bases, and 6 bases lay outside the gene matches. This CDR3 comprises 16 residues. In germline, CDR1 is SGHVS, CDR2 FQNEAQ. CDR3 DNA sequence: TGTGCCAGCAGCCTTCTGACTAGCGGGGCCTCCTACGAGCAGTACTTC. Protein: CASSLLTSGASYEQYF.

The chain joins TRBV13 to TRBJ1-2; TRBD1 agrees at 7 bases. The trim removed 0 bases at V and 3 bases at J, leaving 7 bases unmatched. CDR1 PRHDT and CDR2 FYEKMQ come from the germline V gene (reference sequence). The CDR3 runs to 16 residues. In nucleotides, the CDR3 is TGTGCCAGCAGCTTAGGCCTGAGGAGGGGGCACTATGGCTACACCTTC. Translated, it gives CASSLGLRRGHYGYTF.

V and J are TRBV5-4 and TRBJ1-1; a possible D gene is TRBD1 (6 bases). Germline assignment: CDR1 SGHNT and CDR2 YYREEE (reference sequence). The CDR3 extends over 17 amino acids. The V end lost 0 bases, the J end lost 0 bases, and 15 bases lay between the germline ends. CDR3 amino acids: CASSLDRVSWMNTEAFF. DNA for the CDR3: TGTGCCAGCAGCTTGGACAGGGTTTCGTGGATGAACACTGAAGCTTTCTTT.

The rearrangement joins TRBV6-4 to TRBJ2-3, with D perhaps matching TRBD2 (5 bases). CDR1 and CDR2 from the germline V gene are MRHNA and SNTAGT. The CDR3 is 16 amino acids. Trimming cost V 3 bases and J 6 bases, with 19 bases left between them. The CDR3 loop reads CASSESAAGQVDTQYF. For the CDR3, the DNA is TGTGCCAGCAGTGAGTCTGCTGCGGGTCAGGTGGATACGCAGTATTTT.

The V and J genes are TRBV7-9 and TRBJ2-7; the match to TRBD2 covers 7 bases. The germline CDR1 and CDR2 sequences are SEHNR and FQNEAQ (reference sequence). The length of the CDR3 is 13 residues. The ends lost 8 bases at V and 1 base at J; junction bases unmatched: 5. The DNA for the CDR3 is TGTGCCAGCCGCGGGGGTGAGTCCTACGAGCAGTACTTC. It translates to CASRGGESYEQYF.